The 22 T cell receptor beta chains given below trace back to one sample, sequenced in a study of T cell responses to AZD1222 COVID-19 vaccine (dated by TCRdb to the early 2020s). Reading the label with the study, this specimen's time point is: about 28 days (+/-7) after the second vaccine dose. The receptor library was made with the immunoSEQ multiplex PCR assay. TCRdb provides this immuneACCESS table in a form limited to in-frame rearrangements. Some clones are lacking; in checked studies, under half of them reflect an unresolved V gene, and why the rest are absent is not known. For this sample there are roughly 200,000 clones; approximately 90% appear just once. Roughly 3.5% of the sample goes to the ten largest clones. The sequencing used peripheral blood, collected 28 days after the second AZD1222 dose. The receptor source for this set is an adult who received the AZD1222 COVID-19 vaccine.

The chain joins TRBV6-1 to TRBJ1-5; TRBD1 matches at 8 bases. The V gene's germline CDR1 is MNHNS and CDR2 SASEGT. After removal of 3 bases from V and 1 base from J, the junction contained 8 bases not matched to a gene. The CDR3 sequence is 17 residues long. CDR3 bases: TGTGCCAGCAGTGAGATGGTGGGACAGGTGAGCAATCAGCCCCAGCATTTT. It translates to CASSEMVGQVSNQPQHF.

V gene TRBV7-9 combines with J gene TRBJ1-2; TRBD1 might be the D (6 bases). The ends were cut back, 3 bases at V and 7 bases at J, with 9 bases in the middle. The CDR3 covers 12 residues. Per germline, CDR1 SEHNR and CDR2 FQNEAQ (reference sequence). CDR3 protein: CASSFIRGGYTF. The DNA of the CDR3 is TGTGCCAGCAGCTTTATCAGGGGTGGCTACACCTTC. Supplemented by reference TRBV7-9 and TRBJ1-2, the full variable domain reads DTGVSQNPRHKITKRGQNVTFRCDPISEHNRLYWYRQTLGQGPEFLTYFQNEAQLEKSRLLSDRFSAERPKGSFSTLEIQRTEQGDSAMYLCASSFIRGGYTFGSGTRLTVV.

The CDR3 region has the DNA TGTGCCAGCAGCCAAGATCATAAGGGACCAAGCTCCTACGAGCAGTACTTC. Translation gives CASSQDHKGPSSYEQYF. The chain carries TRBV4-2 and TRBJ2-7, with D perhaps TRBD1 or TRBD2 (5 bases each). Germline V CDR1 and CDR2: LGHNA, YNFKEQ. The CDR3 has 17 residues. Trimming shortened V by 0 bases and J by 0 bases, and 15 bases separated the two germline ends.

The genes are TRBV5-1 and TRBJ2-6, with D maybe TRBD1 (6 bases). Trimming removed 3 bases at V and 2 bases at J, with 12 bases between. Looked up from germline, CDR1 is SGHRS and CDR2 is YFSETQ. The CDR3 loop spans 16 amino acids. This CDR3 reads CASSWDGGAGANVLTF. The DNA for the CDR3 is TGCGCCAGCAGCTGGGATGGGGGCGCTGGGGCCAACGTCCTGACTTTC.

The chain recombines TRBV5-1 with TRBJ1-1; 10 bases map to TRBD1. The CDR3 runs to 18 residues. Germline CDR1 reads SGHRS; CDR2 reads YFSETQ. V gave up 2 bases and J gave up 1 base; unmatched junction bases: 11. CDR3 in DNA: TGCGCCAGCAGCTTTTCGGGACAGGGGCCAAGAGGGAACACTGAAGCTTTCTTT. It yields the protein CASSFSGQGPRGNTEAFF.

The gene calls are TRBV30 and TRBJ1-5; D is uncertain. CDR3 length: 14 amino acids. The V end lost 0 bases, the J end lost 3 bases, and 9 bases lay between the germline ends. CDR1 is GTSNPN, CDR2 SVGIG, per germline (reference sequence). Here the CDR3 reads CAWSVRTVNQPQHF. CDR3 DNA sequence: TGTGCCTGGAGTGTACGGACGGTCAATCAGCCCCAGCATTTT.

The chain is built from TRBV24-1 and TRBJ1-5; D possibly corresponds to TRBD1 (5 bases). CDR3 length equals 16 residues. CDR1 and CDR2 from the germline V gene are KGHDR and SFDVKD. Trimming removed 5 bases at V and 0 bases at J, with 13 bases between. CDR3 sequence reads: CATSGGRGNSNQPQHF. CDR3 DNA sequence: TGTGCCACCAGTGGGGGCCGGGGGAATAGCAATCAGCCCCAGCATTTT.

This chain links TRBV7-3 with TRBJ2-5; a weak D match, TRBD2 (5 bases). CDR3 length equals 13 residues. Trimming left V 5 bases short and J 5 bases short, with 12 bases between. Germline CDR1 is SGHTA and CDR2 is FQGTGA. Here the CDR3 DNA reads TGTGCCAGCAGCGCTAGCAGTAAGGAGACCCAGTACTTC. This sequence encodes CASSASSKETQYF.

CDR3 DNA sequence: TGTGCCAGCAGTGACTCGAGGGAGAATGAGCAGTTCTTC. Its translation is CASSDSRENEQFF. The V call is TRBV6-4, the J call TRBJ2-1; D perhaps matches TRBD2 (5 bases). This CDR3 comprises 13 residues. The V gene's germline CDR1 is MRHNA and CDR2 SNTAGT. Trimming took 0 bases from V and 7 from J, leaving 7 bases between them.

A few counts support this clone. The chain joins TRBV27 to TRBJ2-2; D uncertain. The CDR3 consists of 17 residues. Per germline, CDR1 MNHEY and CDR2 SMNVEV (reference sequence). Trimming took off 1 base at V and 3 bases at J, with 15 bases between the two ends. The CDR3 region has the DNA TGTGCCAGCAGTTTATTAGCTTTTCTGGGGTACACCGGGGAGCTGTTTTTT. Protein: CASSLLAFLGYTGELFF.

V is TRBV5-1 and J is TRBJ2-1; 14 positions agree with TRBD2. The length of the CDR3 is 16 residues. CDR1 and CDR2 (germline): SGHRS, YFSETQ. V dropped 2 bases and J dropped 6; count of bases not matched to a gene: 4. CDR3 amino acids: CASSLRLAGGRNEQFF. Here the CDR3 DNA reads TGCGCCAGCAGCTTAAGACTAGCGGGAGGGCGCAATGAGCAGTTCTTC.

The rearrangement uses TRBV24-1 and TRBJ2-3; D may be TRBD1 (5 bases). This CDR3 region has 16 residues. The V end was cut by 10 bases, the J end by 3 bases, with 22 bases between. The germline gives CDR1 KGHDR, CDR2 SFDVKD. The CDR3 coding sequence is TGTGCCACAGTAACTTCTACAGCTTCAGGGACAGATACGCAGTATTTT. It yields the protein CATVTSTASGTDTQYF.

V and J are TRBV10-3 and TRBJ2-3; a weak D match, TRBD1 (6 bases). The V end was cut by 4 bases, the J end by 6 bases, with 14 bases between. Germline V lookup: CDR1 ENHRY, CDR2 SYGVKD. CDR3 length equals 14 residues. The CDR3 region is CAISGGRGGDTQYF. CDR3 bases: TGTGCCATCAGTGGAGGCAGGGGTGGGGATACGCAGTATTTT.

J is TRBJ1-1 and V is TRBV25-1; D is possibly TRBD1 (6 bases). The ends were cut back, 3 bases at V and 4 bases at J, with 9 bases in the middle. CDR3 length: 13 amino acids. The germline gives CDR1 MGHDK, CDR2 SYGVNS. The CDR3 protein is CASSEPRGTEAFF. CDR3 nucleotides: TGTGCCAGCAGTGAGCCCAGGGGCACTGAAGCTTTCTTT.

The chain recombines TRBV5-4 with TRBJ2-4; 7 nucleotides match TRBD2. The CDR3 covers 17 residues. From germline, CDR1 is SGHNT and CDR2 YYREEE (reference sequence). With V trimmed by 3 bases and J by 3 bases, 12 bases remained unmatched. The CDR3 here is CASSWRAGPGGKNIQYF. The CDR3 region has the DNA TGTGCCAGCAGCTGGAGGGCAGGGCCGGGAGGCAAAAACATTCAGTACTTC.

The chain carries TRBV28 and TRBJ1-6; D is perhaps TRBD1 (6 bases). Trimming removed 4 bases from V and 7 bases from J, with 17 bases in between. Germline loops: CDR1 MDHEN, CDR2 SYDVKM. The CDR3 is made up of 16 amino acids. The CDR3 DNA reads TGTGCCAGCAGTTGGTACAGGGTAACGAAGAATTCACCCCTCCACTTT. It codes for CASSWYRVTKNSPLHF.

The chain employs TRBV4-3 and TRBJ1-2; tentative D call: TRBD1 (5 bases). The V end lost 1 base, the J end lost 8 bases, and 17 bases lay between the germline ends. CDR1 is LGHNA, CDR2 YSLEER, per germline. The CDR3 totals 15 residues. The CDR3 nucleotides are TGCGCCAGCAGCCAAGGGTCTTTGCCCAGGGACGGCTACACCTTC. Encoded protein: CASSQGSLPRDGYTF.

The J gene is TRBJ2-1, the V gene TRBV18; no firm D call. This CDR3 is 15 amino acids long. Trimming took off 6 bases at V and 0 bases at J, with 12 bases between the two ends. Germline loops: CDR1 KGHSH, CDR2 LQKENI. CDR3 bases: TGTGCCAGCTCCTCAGACGGCCTCTCCTACAATGAGCAGTTCTTC. Protein sequence: CASSSDGLSYNEQFF.

The V gene is TRBV28, the J gene TRBJ1-3, with 7 bases aligning to TRBD1. The CDR3 is made up of 13 amino acids. Germline V gene lookup returns CDR1 MDHEN and CDR2 SYDVKM. The J segment lost 2 bases and the V segment lost 6 bases, leaving 1 base of the junction unmatched. CDR3 protein: CASRDRAGNTIYF. The CDR3 DNA reads as TGTGCCAGCAGAGACAGGGCTGGAAACACCATATATTTT.

This chain links TRBV7-9 with TRBJ1-1, with TRBD1 as a possible D gene (5 bases). V lost 8 bases and J 3 bases, leaving 13 bases between the germline ends. The CDR3 length is 13 residues. Germline CDR1 and CDR2: SEHNR and FQNEAQ (reference sequence). The CDR3 DNA reads as TGTGCCAGCCGCAAACGGGGGTACACTGAAGCTTTCTTT. Its protein product is CASRKRGYTEAFF.

V and J are TRBV5-5 and TRBJ1-1; tentatively, D is TRBD1 (5 bases). Trimming cost V 4 bases and J 4 bases, with 17 bases left between them. CDR1 and CDR2 from the germline V gene are SGHKS and YYEKEE (reference sequence). CDR3 size: 15 residues. The CDR3 spells CASSTTSTGVTEAFF. CDR3 nucleotides: TGTGCCAGCAGCACAACCTCAACAGGAGTCACTGAAGCTTTCTTT.

The gene calls are TRBV5-4 and TRBJ1-2; tentative D call: TRBD1 (6 bases). The V gene's germline CDR1 is SGHNT and CDR2 YYREEE (reference sequence). Trimming pared 4 bases from V and 11 bases from J, leaving 15 bases between. CDR3 length equals 12 residues. CDR3 protein: CASSKRTADYTF. In DNA, the CDR3 is TGTGCCAGCAGCAAGAGGACAGCCGATTACACCTTC.